Listed below are T cell receptor beta chains from one sample, sequenced in a study of shared clonotypes between healthy human individuals. Sequenced by immunoSEQ multiplex PCR; TCRdb stores in-frame clones only, minus some. Altogether hundreds of thousands of clones are present, about 97% being singletons, with the ten largest covering approximately 0.057%. The sample consisted of naive CD4+ T cells sorted from blood. The receptor source for this set is a woman in her twenties or thirties in good health. Both conserved end residues are part of each CDR3. The order of the fields is V gene, CDR3 length, clone size, J gene, D gene, CDR3 DNA, CDR3 protein. A D gene is named only where the DNA matches it firmly. Not every row has a clone size; where given, it reads once, few, many or a size class.

TRBV10-1	15	-	TRBJ2-1	TRBD1	TGCGCCAGCAGTGAAACAGGGGGGACCTACAATGAGCAGTTCTTC	CASSETGGTYNEQFF
TRBV7-8	14	-	TRBJ1-5	-	TGTGCCAGCAGCCTAAGCAGGGTGGGTCAGCCCCAGCATTTT	CASSLSRVGQPQHF
TRBV2	13	-	TRBJ1-2	-	TGTGCCAGCAGTGTCGGACAGATTTATGGCTACACCTTC	CASSVGQIYGYTF
TRBV28	16	-	TRBJ2-2	-	TGTGCCAGCAGCTCCGCCGGGACCCCGAGGGTCGGGGAGCTGTTTTTT	CASSSAGTPRVGELFF
TRBV5-1	15	-	TRBJ1-2	TRBD1	TGCGCCAGCAGCTCGCCCGGGACAGGAAGTTATGGCTACACCTTC	CASSSPGTGSYGYTF
TRBV18	13	-	TRBJ1-1	-	TGTGCCAGCTCACCTCAGGGACGAACTGAAGCTTTCTTT	CASSPQGRTEAFF
TRBV29-1	14	-	TRBJ2-1	-	TGCAGCGTTGATGTCGTCCCCCCACCGACGGAGCAGTTCTTC	CSVDVVPPPTEQFF
TRBV6-5	13	-	TRBJ1-1	-	TGTGCCAGCAGTGCACAGGTGAACACTGAAGCTTTCTTT	CASSAQVNTEAFF
TRBV6-6	16	-	TRBJ2-1	TRBD2	TGTGCCAGCACCCTCACTCAGCGGGGAACCGACAATGAGCAGTTCTTC	CASTLTQRGTDNEQFF
TRBV27	16	-	TRBJ1-5	-	TGTGCCAGCAGTTCCTCGACAGGACCGGGCAATCAGCCCCAGCATTTT	CASSSSTGPGNQPQHF
TRBV19	15	-	TRBJ1-2	TRBD1	TGTGCCAGTAGGACAGGGGGCCTTTGGGATTATGGCTACACCTTC	CASRTGGLWDYGYTF
TRBV6-1	15	-	TRBJ2-7	TRBD2	TGTGCCAGCAGGGCAGGACTAGCGGGAGTTGACGAGCAGTACTTC	CASRAGLAGVDEQYF
TRBV6-5	13	-	TRBJ1-1	-	TGTGCCAGCTCAGCCAGCATGAACACTGAAGCTTTCTTT	CASSASMNTEAFF
TRBV10-1	15	-	TRBJ1-1	-	TGCGCCAGCAGTGACCAGGGAATAGGGAACACTGAAGCTTTCTTT	CASSDQGIGNTEAFF
TRBV14	15	-	TRBJ2-7	TRBD2	TGTGCCAGCAGCCAAGTAGCGGGAGGTTCCTACGAGCAGTACTTC	CASSQVAGGSYEQYF
TRBV4-1	17	-	TRBJ2-6	-	TGCGCCAGCAGCCACACTGGGGGAGGAACTGGGGCCAACGTCCTGACTTTC	CASSHTGGGTGANVLTF
TRBV27	13	-	TRBJ2-7	-	TGTGCCAGCAGGATGGGCCGGTACTACGAGCAGTACTTC	CASRMGRYYEQYF
TRBV6-5	14	-	TRBJ2-7	-	TGTGCCAGCAGGCAGGGGGGCAGATCCTACGAGCAGTACTTC	CASRQGGRSYEQYF
TRBV29-1	11	-	TRBJ1-1	-	TGCAGCGTTCGGGGGGCCACTGAAGCTTTCTTT	CSVRGATEAFF
TRBV27	16	-	TRBJ2-2	TRBD1	TGTGCCAGCAGGAAAGGGACAGGGGGTGCGACCGGGGAGCTGTTTTTT	CASRKGTGGATGELFF
TRBV28	15	-	TRBJ2-5	TRBD2	TGTGCCAGCAGTTTAGTAGCGGGAGAAGGGGAGACCCAGTACTTC	CASSLVAGEGETQYF
TRBV5-1	16	-	TRBJ1-4	-	TGCGCCAGCAGCTTGGCCACAGGGACCTCTAGGGAAAAACTGTTTTTT	CASSLATGTSREKLFF
TRBV27	18	-	TRBJ2-1	TRBD2	TGTGCCAGCAGTCCTAGCGGGAGGCCCGCGGGTGCCTACAATGAGCAGTTCTTC	CASSPSGRPAGAYNEQFF
TRBV5-6	13	-	TRBJ2-5	-	TGTGCCAGCACCCTATACGGTCAAGAGACCCAGTACTTC	CASTLYGQETQYF
TRBV2	15	few	TRBJ1-5	TRBD1	TGTGCCAGCAGTGAGGACAGACAGGGGGCTCAGCCCCAGCATTTT	CASSEDRQGAQPQHF
TRBV18	15	-	TRBJ2-7	TRBD2	TGTGCCAGCTCACCAAGGGCGGGAGAACCCTACGAGCAGTACTTC	CASSPRAGEPYEQYF
TRBV10-3	15	-	TRBJ2-5	-	TGTGCCATCAGTGAGTCGGCAGGAGGCACGGAGACCCAGTACTTC	CAISESAGGTETQYF
TRBV11-2	14	-	TRBJ2-2	-	TGTGCCAGCAGCTCGACAACGAACACCGGGGAGCTGTTTTTT	CASSSTTNTGELFF
TRBV4-1	17	-	TRBJ2-1	TRBD2	TGCGCCAGCAGCCAGCCATTGGCGGGAGGCCAAAGGAATGAGCAGTTCTTC	CASSQPLAGGQRNEQFF
TRBV11-2	14	-	TRBJ1-1	-	TGTGCCAGCAGCGCGCGTCCGGGACGGACTGAAGCTTTCTTT	CASSARPGRTEAFF
TRBV5-1	18	-	TRBJ1-1	-	TGCGCCAGCAGCCTGTACTCATTTGGCGGAGGAGCGAACACTGAAGCTTTCTTT	CASSLYSFGGGANTEAFF
TRBV11-2	18	-	TRBJ2-7	-	TGTGCCAGCAGCTTACAGGCTGCCGTGGCCGGAAGCTCGGGCGAGCAGTACTTC	CASSLQAAVAGSSGEQYF
TRBV28	14	-	TRBJ2-7	-	TGTGCCAGCAGTCCCCGGGGGTACTCCTACGAGCAGTACTTC	CASSPRGYSYEQYF
TRBV7-9	16	once	TRBJ2-1	-	TGTGCCAGCAGCTTAGCGCGGGCAGGCCGAAACAATGAGCAGTTCTTC	CASSLARAGRNNEQFF
TRBV27	15	-	TRBJ2-1	-	TGTGCCAGCAGATCCAGGGGACTCCTCTACAATGAGCAGTTCTTC	CASRSRGLLYNEQFF